This is a list of T cell receptor beta chains from one sample in a study of blood T cell repertoires in COVID-19. TCRdb keeps only in-frame clones here, not all; method: immunoSEQ multiplex PCR. The profile covers some 510,000 clones, with more than 75% appearing a single time and 1.5% to 2% taken by the ten largest. The sequenced sample consisted of PBMCs or T cells enriched from blood (not recorded which). The receptors shown here come from a middle-aged woman who had recovered from COVID-19. The CDR3 runs from the conserved cysteine through the conserved F or W. Each record gives: V gene, CDR3 length, clone size, CDR3 protein. Part of the rows lack a size; the others show once, few, many or a class for expanded clones.

V: TRBV5-1
length: 17
size: NA
CDR3: CASSLAPWRNDGFVQFF

V: TRBV6-2/TRBV6-3
length: 15
size: NA
CDR3: CASSYPRLRSNEQFF

V: TRBV11-2
length: 16
size: once
CDR3: CASSYILRRDYNEQFF

V: TRBV5-1
length: 14
size: NA
CDR3: CASSFVEVNSPLHF

V: TRBV6-5
length: 10
size: once
CDR3: CASRGYEQYF

V: TRBV11-3
length: 12
size: NA
CDR3: CASSLGAYEQFF

V: TRBV4-3
length: 20
size: NA
CDR3: CASSQDTGGFAGDQGYEQYF

V: TRBV10-3
length: 15
size: once
CDR3: CAISEFSANTGELFF

V: TRBV11-3
length: 14
size: NA
CDR3: CASSKGQYTNEQYF

V: TRBV24-1
length: 15
size: NA
CDR3: CATSDFQDRGGGYTF

V: TRBV7-9
length: 15
size: NA
CDR3: CASRRTGGMGETQYF

V: TRBV3-1/TRBV3-2
length: 17
size: few
CDR3: CASSQESGVGSNEKLFF

V: TRBV5-4
length: 15
size: NA
CDR3: CASSLGSGIKETQYF

V: TRBV11-3
length: 14
size: once
CDR3: CASSAGTRTDTQYF

V: TRBV12-3/TRBV12-4
length: 12
size: once
CDR3: CASSSSYQPQHF

V: TRBV5-6
length: 16
size: NA
CDR3: CASSPPPGTGTYEQYF

V: TRBV6-4
length: 15
size: NA
CDR3: CASSDLGQGAGELFF

V: TRBV3-1/TRBV3-2
length: 14
size: NA
CDR3: CASSQASGPYEQYF

V: TRBV5-6
length: 15
size: NA
CDR3: CASSLAGLNTGELFF

V: TRBV19
length: 14
size: NA
CDR3: CASSRGTGRYEQYF

V: TRBV19
length: 16
size: NA
CDR3: CASSKDRGPAWTEAFF

V: TRBV3-1/TRBV3-2
length: 15
size: NA
CDR3: CASSQPSLADNEQFF

V: TRBV11-2
length: 18
size: NA
CDR3: CASSSRGGGLEDNSPLHF

V: TRBV3-1/TRBV3-2
length: 15
size: few
CDR3: CASSQVALAKNIQYF

V: TRBV11-2
length: 15
size: NA
CDR3: CASSWGGRVDSPLHF

V: TRBV18
length: 14
size: NA
CDR3: CASSPATSSHEQYF

V: TRBV4-3
length: 13
size: NA
CDR3: CASSQAVGDPQYF

V: TRBV5-1
length: 14
size: NA
CDR3: CASSILARYNEQFF

V: TRBV12-3/TRBV12-4
length: 13
size: NA
CDR3: CASSFFRDPEAFF

V: TRBV6-4
length: 15
size: NA
CDR3: CASSQLAGGHNEQFF

V: TRBV15
length: 15
size: NA
CDR3: CATSRDWGSSYEQYF

V: TRBV7-2
length: 14
size: once
CDR3: CASSRKTGATEAFF

V: TRBV7-9
length: 15
size: NA
CDR3: CASSLSGAGTGELFF

V: TRBV9
length: 17
size: once
CDR3: CASSVVDGLAGGDTQYF

V: TRBV5-1
length: 14
size: NA
CDR3: CASRDTTNTGELFF